These 14 T cell receptor beta chains were sequenced from one sample in a study of shared clonotypes between healthy human individuals. Method: immunoSEQ multiplex PCR; TCRdb's copy keeps in-frame clones and lacks some. The sample yields a few million clones, approximately 96% seen once. The specimen sequenced was naive CD4+ T cells sorted from blood. Stated subset: CD45RA+ positively selected. Receptors were obtained from a man aged 18 to 30 in good health.

Turning to this clone: The same CDR3 arises from other DNA sequences in this sample as well. This chain links TRBV5-1 with TRBJ2-2; D call uncertain. Trimming stripped 2 bases from V and 1 base from J, with 6 bases between. Per germline, CDR1 SGHRS and CDR2 YFSETQ. CDR3 size: 14 residues. In nucleotides, the CDR3 is TGCGCCAGCAGCTTTGGAGAGAACACCGGGGAGCTGTTTTTT. This encodes CASSFGENTGELFF. The variable domain in full, with the rest retrieved from reference TRBV5-1 and TRBJ2-2, is KAGVTQTPRYLIKTRGQQVTLSCSPISGHRSVSWYQQTPGQGLQFLFEYFSETQRNKGNFPGRFSGRQFSNSRSEMNVSTLELGDSALYLCASSFGENTGELFFGEGSRLTVL.

V and J are TRBV11-1 and TRBJ1-1; 9 bases fit TRBD1. J was trimmed by 2 bases and V by 5 bases; bases with no gene match: 18. CDR1 SGHAT and CDR2 FQDESV come from the germline V gene (reference sequence). This CDR3 contains 19 residues. The CDR3 DNA sequence: TGTGCCAGCAGCGAGGGACAGGGCTACGGGGGTCGGGATAACACTGAAGCTTTCTTT. Amino acids: CASSEGQGYGGRDNTEAFF.

The rearrangement joins TRBV7-4 to TRBJ2-7; 7 nucleotides agree with TRBD1. Germline CDR1 and CDR2: SGHVT and SQSDAQ. CDR3 length: 16 residues. J lost 4 bases, V lost 5 bases, and 14 bases had no gene match. The CDR3 region has the DNA TGTGCCAGCAGCGAGTTCCGGGACAGAGAGACATACGAGCAGTACTTC. Protein sequence: CASSEFRDRETYEQYF. The full variable domain, in which reference TRBV7-4 and TRBJ2-7 provide the parts outside the CDR3, is GAGVSQSPRYKVAKRGRDVALRCDSISGHVTLYWYRQTLGQGSEVLTYSQSDAQRDKSGRPSGRFSAERPERSVSTLKIQRTEQGDSAVYLCASSEFRDRETYEQYFGPGTRLTVT.

The chain combines TRBV28 with TRBJ2-7; D not resolved. The V gene lost 4 bases and the J gene lost 1 base, with 17 bases spanning the gap. The CDR3 covers 16 residues. Germline V lookup: CDR1 MDHEN, CDR2 SYDVKM. Here the CDR3 DNA reads TGTGCCAGCAGTTCAACCGGGCAGGTGGGGTCCTACGAGCAGTACTTC. Translating it yields CASSSTGQVGSYEQYF.

The chain uses TRBV10-3 and TRBJ2-1, with 7 bases matching TRBD2. The CDR3 consists of 14 residues. Germline V gives CDR1 ENHRY, CDR2 SYGVKD. Trimming removed 2 bases from V and 6 bases from J; junction bases left unmatched: 4. The DNA for the CDR3 is TGTGCCATCAGTGAGACCCCTAGCGGCAATGAGCAGTTCTTC. This encodes CAISETPSGNEQFF.

On this clone: A junction boundary mismatches the germline segment, possibly from a read error. The chain employs TRBV29-1 and TRBJ1-2; TRBD1 agrees at 9 bases. Per germline, CDR1 SQVTM and CDR2 ANQGSEA. The CDR3 has 14 residues. The CDR3 loop is CSVSGRRDREIPNF. The CDR3 DNA follows: TGCAGCGTTAGTGGGCGTCGGGACAGGGAAATCCCAAACTTC. Using reference TRBV29-1 and TRBJ1-2 for the parts outside the CDR3, the full variable domain is SAVISQKPSRDICQRGTSLTIQCQVDSQVTMMFWYRQQPGQSLTLIATANQGSEATYESGFVIDKFPISRPNLTFSTLTVSNMSPEDSSIYLCSVSGRRDREIPNFGSGTRLTVV.

This sequence joins TRBV11-2 and TRBJ2-5, with 12 bases aligning to TRBD2. Germline V lookup: CDR1 SGHAT, CDR2 FQNNGV. The CDR3 totals 16 residues. V was pared by 4 bases and J by 2 bases, with 5 bases of the junction left unmatched. CDR3: CASSWTSGEPQETQYF. DNA for the CDR3: TGTGCCAGCAGCTGGACTAGCGGGGAACCTCAAGAGACCCAGTACTTC.

V gene TRBV2 combines with J gene TRBJ2-7; the D gene is possibly TRBD1 (5 bases). Trimming took off 8 bases at V and 3 bases at J, with 14 bases between the two ends. The germline V gene has CDR1 SNHLY and CDR2 FYNNEI. The CDR3 runs to 13 residues. The CDR3 is CASRLDRYYEQYF. The CDR3 bases are TGTGCCAGCCGTCTAGACAGATACTACGAGCAGTACTTC. Combining the CDR3 with reference TRBV2 and TRBJ2-7 gives the whole variable domain EPEVTQTPSHQVTQMGQEVILRCVPISNHLYFYWYRQILGQKVEFLVSFYNNEISEKSEIFDDQFSVERPDGSNFTLKIRSTKLEDSAMYFCASRLDRYYEQYFGPGTRLTVT.

This clone was seen a few times. V gene TRBV30 combines with J gene TRBJ1-6, with TRBD1 matching 7 bases. The J segment lost 10 bases and the V segment lost 1 base, leaving 13 bases of the junction unmatched. CDR1 and CDR2 from the germline V gene are GTSNPN and SVGIG (reference sequence). This CDR3 comprises 16 residues. CDR3 DNA: TGTGCCTGGAGTGCCTCTCCGGGACAGATATCATCACCCCTCCACTTT. Residues: CAWSASPGQISSPLHF.

This sequence joins TRBV5-4 and TRBJ1-1; D call uncertain. The CDR3 has 16 amino acids. Per the germline V gene, CDR1 is SGHNT and CDR2 is YYREEE (reference sequence). Trimming cost V 4 bases and J 6 bases, with 22 bases left between them. The CDR3 coding sequence is TGTGCCAGCAGCCCTGCGGGGAGAGATCCCACCTCTGAAGCTTTCTTT. As protein: CASSPAGRDPTSEAFF.

The chain recombines TRBV29-1 with TRBJ2-1, with 11 bases aligning to TRBD2. The germline V gene has CDR1 SQVTM and CDR2 ANQGSEA. V was pared by 6 bases and J by 1 base, with 8 bases of the junction left unmatched. The length of the CDR3 is 16 residues. The CDR3 sequence is CSVHTSSGGSYNEQFF. CDR3 sequence (DNA): TGCAGCGTCCACACCTCTAGCGGGGGGTCCTACAATGAGCAGTTCTTC.

The gene calls are TRBV10-3 and TRBJ1-2; TRBD1 is a possible D gene (5 bases). The CDR3 length is 16 residues. The germline gives CDR1 ENHRY, CDR2 SYGVKD. V was clipped by 0 bases and J by 4 bases, with 15 bases between them. The CDR3 coding sequence is TGTGCCATCAGTGAGTCCGAACCCCGGGGGAGCTATGGCTACACCTTC. Amino acid sequence: CAISESEPRGSYGYTF.

Here the CDR3 reads CARSGPGTPQETQYF. CDR3 in DNA: TGTGCCAGAAGCGGGCCCGGGACACCGCAAGAGACCCAGTACTTC. The rearrangement joins TRBV5-3 to TRBJ2-5, with D perhaps TRBD1 (6 bases). TRBV5-3 falls under the ORF class, with uncertain function. Trimming cost V 4 bases and J 2 bases, with 15 bases left between them. The CDR3 covers 15 residues.

Details on this clone: It may be a read error: a sequence one base away is much more abundant. The chain employs TRBV7-9 and TRBJ2-7; D remains unclear. Germline assignment: CDR1 SEHNR and CDR2 FQNEAQ (reference sequence). The CDR3 loop spans 13 amino acids. Trimming took 0 bases from V and 2 from J, leaving 5 bases between them. The CDR3 spells CASSLAVAYEQYF. In nucleotides, the CDR3 is TGTGCCAGCAGCTTAGCGGTGGCCTACGAGCAGTACTTC.